This T cell receptor beta chain was recovered during a study of T cell responses to AZD1222 COVID-19 vaccine. Measured with immunoSEQ multiplex PCR; TCRdb has only the in-frame clones, and not every one. The data show some 120,000 clones, roughly 87% seen once. V was trimmed by 4 bases and J by 0 bases, leaving 12 bases between them. The CDR3 is 15 residues long. Germline CDR1 is SQVTM and CDR2 is ANQGSEA. Sequencing used peripheral blood, obtained on day 0 of AZD1222 vaccination. This chain links TRBV29-1 with TRBJ2-2; D gene ambiguous. This sequence was found in an adult in good health. Here the CDR3 reads CSVVAGVPNTGELFF. In nucleotides, the CDR3 is TGCAGCGTTGTGGCTGGGGTACCGAACACCGGGGAGCTGTTTTTT.